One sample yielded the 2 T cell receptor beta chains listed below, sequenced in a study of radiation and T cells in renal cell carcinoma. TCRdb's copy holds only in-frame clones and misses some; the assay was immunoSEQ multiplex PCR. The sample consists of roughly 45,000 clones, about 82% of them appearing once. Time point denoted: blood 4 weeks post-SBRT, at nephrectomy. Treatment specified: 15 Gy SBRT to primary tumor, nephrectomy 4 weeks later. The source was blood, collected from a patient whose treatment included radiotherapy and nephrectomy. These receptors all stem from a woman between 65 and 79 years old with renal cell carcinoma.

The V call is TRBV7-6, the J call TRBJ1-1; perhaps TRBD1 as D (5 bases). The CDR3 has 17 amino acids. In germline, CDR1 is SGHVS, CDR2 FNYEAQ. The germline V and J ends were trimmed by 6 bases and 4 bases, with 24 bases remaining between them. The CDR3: CASRTLDGLWGSTEAFF. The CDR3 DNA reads TGTGCCAGCAGAACCCTCGATGGACTTTGGGGGTCCACTGAAGCTTTCTTT.

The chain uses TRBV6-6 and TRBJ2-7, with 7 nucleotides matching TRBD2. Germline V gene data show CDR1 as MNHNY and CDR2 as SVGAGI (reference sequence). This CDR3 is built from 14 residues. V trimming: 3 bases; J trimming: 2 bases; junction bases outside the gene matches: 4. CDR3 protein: CASSYRAGPYEQYF. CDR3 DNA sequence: TGTGCCAGCAGTTATCGAGCGGGGCCCTACGAGCAGTACTTC.